Listed here are 17 T cell receptor beta chains from one sample, sequenced in a study of identical twins. TCRdb reanalysed the 5' RACE reads using MiXCR and keeps one entry per CDR3 protein. The repertoire has 230,000 or so distinct CDR3 sequences, approximately 8.3% of them found once; the top ten carry 3% to 3.5%. These data were also reused for a study on yellow fever vaccine responses in identical twins.

Sequenced material: CD8+ T cells sorted from blood. The receptors stem from a woman aged 18-29 years in good health.

V usage is TRBV24-1 and J usage is TRBJ2-1; perhaps TRBD2 as D (5 bases). The V end was cut by 4 bases, the J end by 8 bases, with 20 bases between. Germline CDR1 reads KGHDR; CDR2 reads SFDVKD. The CDR3 contains 16 residues. This chain's CDR3 is CATSEMHGVGVDEQFF. For the CDR3, the DNA is TGTGCCACCAGTGAGATGCACGGGGTAGGTGTCGATGAGCAGTTCTTC.

This clonotype was picked up many times. The rearrangement links TRBV6-5 to TRBJ1-1; D might be TRBD1 (6 bases). Germline V gene data show CDR1 as MNHEY and CDR2 as SVGAGI. V dropped 2 bases and J dropped 4 bases, with 11 bases sitting between them. The CDR3 contains 14 residues. For the CDR3, the DNA is TGTGCCAGCAGTTACGGGGGCCAGAGCACTGAAGCTTTCTTT. Translated: CASSYGGQSTEAFF.

This clonotype was recorded many times. The V gene is TRBV2, the J gene TRBJ2-7; 10 bases agree with TRBD2. The CDR3 extends over 18 amino acids. The V gene's germline CDR1 is SNHLY and CDR2 FYNNEI. With V trimmed by 1 base and J by 1 base, 10 bases remained unmatched. The CDR3 reads CASSEEFLLAGYSYEQYF. The CDR3 coding sequence is TGTGCCAGCAGTGAAGAGTTCCTACTAGCGGGATATTCCTACGAGCAGTACTTC.

This clonotype was observed many times. The V gene is TRBV7-9, the J gene TRBJ2-1, with 7 bases that match TRBD1. Germline CDR1 SEHNR, CDR2 FQNEAQ (reference sequence). This CDR3 region has 14 residues. V dropped 1 base and J dropped 7; count of bases not matched to a gene: 4. The CDR3 sequence is CASSLVQGKNEQFF. The DNA for the CDR3 is TGTGCCAGCAGCTTAGTACAGGGGAAAAATGAGCAGTTCTTC.

This clonotype was observed a few times. The gene calls are TRBV4-2 and TRBJ2-1; tentative D call: TRBD2 (5 bases). V lost 0 bases and J 7 bases, leaving 13 bases between the germline ends. Germline assignment: CDR1 LGHNA and CDR2 YNFKEQ. This CDR3 region has 15 residues. The CDR3 region has the DNA TGTGCCAGCAGCCAAGACGGAAACGAGGGAAATGAGCAGTTCTTC. It translates to CASSQDGNEGNEQFF.

This clonotype has just a few counts. The rearrangement joins TRBV6-2 or TRBV6-3 to TRBJ2-7; unclear D gene. CDR3 length: 13 amino acids. Germline V lookup: CDR1 MNHEY, CDR2 SVGEGT. Trimming took off 4 bases at V and 2 bases at J, with 9 bases between the two ends. The CDR3 coding sequence is TGTGCCAGCAGTTCAGACGCAGCCTACGAGCAGTACTTC. This gives the protein CASSSDAAYEQYF.

This clonotype occurred a few times. The chain carries TRBV20-1 and TRBJ2-3, with D perhaps matching TRBD2 (5 bases). Trimming took off 2 bases at V and 4 bases at J, with 16 bases between the two ends. Germline CDR1 and CDR2: DFQATT and SNEGSKA (reference sequence). The CDR3 totals 15 residues. For the CDR3, the DNA is TGCAGTGCTAGATGCGAGGGCGAACTCTCAGATACGCAGTATTTT. This gives the protein CSARCEGELSDTQYF.

This clonotype was picked up many times. The J gene is TRBJ2-2, the V gene TRBV10-3; 11 positions match TRBD2. CDR1 and CDR2 from the germline V gene are ENHRY and SYGVKD. This CDR3 has 16 amino acids. J gave up 6 bases and V 9 bases, and 12 bases lay outside the gene matches. The CDR3 loop reads CAIGLAGAGAAGELFF. The CDR3 DNA follows: TGTGCCATTGGACTAGCGGGTGCAGGCGCCGCCGGGGAGCTGTTTTTT.

About this clonotype: A much larger clonotype is one base distant, so this may be a read error. This chain links TRBV14 with TRBJ2-7; TRBD2 matches 7 bases. V was pared by 3 bases and J by 8 bases, with 4 bases of the junction left unmatched. CDR3 length equals 12 residues. Per the germline V gene, CDR1 is SGHDN and CDR2 is FVKESK. The CDR3: CASSHPGTKQYF. The CDR3, as DNA: TGTGCCAGCAGCCACCCCGGGACTAAGCAGTACTTC.

This clonotype was counted many times. The V and J genes are TRBV7-9 and TRBJ2-1, with D perhaps TRBD1 or TRBD2 (5 bases each). The V end was cut by 1 base, the J end by 6 bases, with 10 bases between. CDR3 size: 14 residues. CDR1 and CDR2 (germline): SEHNR, FQNEAQ (reference sequence). CDR3 nucleotide sequence: TGTGCCAGCAGCTTAGTTCAGGGACGCAATGAGCAGTTCTTC. As protein: CASSLVQGRNEQFF.

The sample holds many counts of this clonotype. Sequence at one end of the junction differs from germline and may be a read error. V gene TRBV7-9 combines with J gene TRBJ2-1, with D uncertain. The CDR3 runs to 14 residues. Per the germline V gene, CDR1 is SEHNR and CDR2 is FQNEAQ (reference sequence). The chain's CDR3 is CAILLTVSGPKLDF. CDR3 DNA: TGTGCCATCCTACTTACCGTCTCGGGCCCCAAACTCGACTTC. Filled out from reference TRBV7-9 and TRBJ2-1, the complete variable domain reads DTGVSQNPRHKITKRGQNVTFRCDPISEHNRLYWYRQTLGQGPEFLTYFQNEAQLEKSRLLSDRFSAERPKGSFSTLEIQRTEQGDSAMYLCAILLTVSGPKLDFGPGTRLTVL.

The chain joins TRBV7-9 to TRBJ2-3; D remains unclear. The CDR3 is made up of 13 amino acids. The V and J ends lost 3 bases and 5 bases respectively, with 9 bases between them. The germline V gene encodes CDR1 SEHNR and CDR2 FQNEAQ (reference sequence). The CDR3 here is CASSFFAEDTQYF. CDR3 coding DNA: TGTGCCAGCAGCTTCTTCGCCGAAGATACGCAGTATTTT.

The chain carries TRBV7-2 and TRBJ2-1, with D perhaps matching TRBD2 (5 bases). Trimming shortened V by 5 bases and J by 8 bases, and 10 bases separated the two germline ends. The germline CDR1 and CDR2 sequences are SGHTA and FQGNSA. This CDR3 has 12 amino acids. The CDR3 sequence: CASSPTRHEQFF. CDR3 in DNA: TGTGCCAGCAGCCCCACTAGGCATGAGCAGTTCTTC.

The chain has TRBV20-1 and TRBJ2-1; D may be TRBD2 (5 bases). Germline CDR1 reads DFQATT; CDR2 reads SNEGSKA (reference sequence). Deletions cut 4 bases from V and 8 bases from J, with 15 bases between. The CDR3 covers 13 residues. CDR3 sequence (DNA): TGCAGTGCTACCCCGCATACGGGGTATGAGCAGTTCTTC. It translates to CSATPHTGYEQFF.

This clonotype was seen more than once but under ten times. The genes are TRBV7-9 and TRBJ1-1, with D hard to call. The CDR3 extends over 14 amino acids. The V end lost 5 bases, the J end lost 4 bases, and 14 bases lay between the germline ends. CDR1 is SEHNR, CDR2 FQNEAQ, per germline (reference sequence). The CDR3 loop is CASSPPGRITEAFF. CDR3 in DNA: TGTGCCAGCAGCCCCCCCGGACGGATCACTGAAGCTTTCTTT.

The chain links TRBV4-1 to TRBJ2-7; no firm D call. Germline-derived CDR1 and CDR2 are MGHRA and YSYEKL. V dropped 1 base and J dropped 3 bases, with 4 bases sitting between them. CDR3 length: 12 amino acids. The CDR3 DNA sequence: TGCGCCAGCAGCCAAGTCGACTACGAGCAGTACTTC. This translates into CASSQVDYEQYF.

This clonotype came up many times. V is TRBV15 and J is TRBJ2-3; 10 bases match TRBD2. Per germline, CDR1 LNHNV and CDR2 YYDKDF (reference sequence). CDR3 length: 17 amino acids. Trimming took 1 base from V and 6 from J; bases not matched to a gene: 10. In nucleotides, the CDR3 is TGTGCCACCAGCAGAGGTGGACTAGCGGAACATCAGGATACGCAGTATTTT. Protein: CATSRGGLAEHQDTQYF.